This TCR beta chain was sequenced for a study of T-cell reconstitution after alpha-beta-depleted transplantation in children (dated by TCRdb to the mid-2010s). Notes on the research overall: T-cell immune reconstitution after TCRalphabeta/CD19-depleted allogeneic hematopoietic cell transplantation in children was quantitatively tracked in the study by means of TCR repertoire profiling.

Library preparation employed PCR. Sequencer: Illumina HiSeq 2500. Molecular barcoding was employed in the preparation of TCR libraries, with unique molecular identifiers being used to normalize TCRbeta repertoire quantification. The public reads were reanalyzed by TCRdb: fastp trimming at Q25, MiXCR alignment, in-frame beta chains only. Each entry is one CDR3 protein sequence, shown with its most common DNA and genes. The sample table shows 400,000 to 500,000 distinct CDR3 sequences, and under 13% are seen once. Clones ranked in the top ten supply 5% to 6.5% of the sample. This clonotype was observed a handful of times. Its specific antigen is unknown. Base quality data are lacking; no much larger clone is found one base away. The CDR3 covers 12 residues, taking in both the cysteine and the phenylalanine. CDR3 DNA is the only sequence kept; it has 36 bases, read in frame from the first base. CDR1 and CDR2 (SNHLY, FYNNEI) derive from the germline V gene. The trim is 6 bases for V and 7 bases for J, with a gap of 10 bases between the germline ends.

This material consisted of PBMCs from the stem cell graft donor, taken from the stem cell graft. The sequence was obtained from a human donor who donated a stem cell graft to a child with acute myeloid leukemia. The chain is made from TRBV2 and TRBJ2-1; the best D guess is TRBD1, with 6 bases matching. The nucleotide sequence is TGTGCCAGCAGCGAGGACAGAAATGAGCAGTTCTTC. Translated, it gives CASSEDRNEQFF. Where the CDR3 stops, the reference TRBV2 and TRBJ2-1 genes take over; the full variable domain is EPEVTQTPSHQVTQMGQEVILRCVPISNHLYFYWYRQILGQKVEFLVSFYNNEISEKSEIFDDQFSVERPDGSNFTLKIRSTKLEDSAMYFCASSEDRNEQFFGPGTRLTVL.